The 11 T cell receptor beta chains below were found in one sample sequenced in a study of graft-versus-host responses after intestinal transplantation. Sequenced by immunoSEQ multiplex PCR; TCRdb stores in-frame clones only, minus some. The sample contains some 46,000 clones, roughly 93% of which appear only once. Sequences were derived from PBMCs, sampled around 27 months after a first intestinal transplant, on the day of a second. All receptors come from a human patient who received an intestinal transplant, so some T cells may come from the graft donor.

The chain links TRBV19 to TRBJ2-7, with D possibly being TRBD1 or TRBD2 (5 bases each). V was pared by 2 bases and J by 3 bases, with 20 bases between. Germline V gene lookup returns CDR1 LNHDA and CDR2 SQIVND (reference sequence). The CDR3 consists of 17 residues. Here the CDR3 reads CASSIRVSGTVSYEQYF. In DNA form, the CDR3 reads TGTGCCAGTAGTATAAGAGTGAGTGGGACGGTTAGCTACGAGCAGTACTTC.

This chain connects TRBV28 to TRBJ2-5; 11 nucleotides match TRBD2. The J call may be wrong; the DNA end is better matched by TRBJ2-7. This CDR3 is 15 amino acids long. In germline, CDR1 is MDHEN, CDR2 SYDVKM. CDR3 in DNA: TGTGCCAGCTCTCACGGACTAGCGGGCTCCTACGAGCAGTACTTC. Amino acid sequence: CASSHGLAGSYEQYF.

The V and J genes are TRBV7-3 and TRBJ2-3; maybe TRBD1 (5 bases). The CDR3 totals 16 residues. V lost 5 bases and J lost 0, with 15 bases in between. Germline values: CDR1 SGHTA, CDR2 FQGTGA. The CDR3 coding sequence is TGTGCCAGCAGCCCTACCGTCAGGGCTAGCACAGATACGCAGTATTTT. Protein sequence: CASSPTVRASTDTQYF. Based on the CDR3 plus reference TRBV7-3 and TRBJ2-3, the full variable domain is GAGVSQTPSNKVTEKGKYVELRCDPISGHTALYWYRQSLGQGPEFLIYFQGTGAADDSGLPNDRFFAVRPEGSVSTLKIQRTERGDSAVYLCASSPTVRASTDTQYFGPGTRLTVL.

This clone was seen a single time. V usage is TRBV19 and J usage is TRBJ1-2, with unresolved D. Germline assignment: CDR1 LNHDA and CDR2 SQIVND (reference sequence). V lost 3 bases to trimming and J lost 1 base, with 9 bases between them. This CDR3 comprises 14 residues. The CDR3 spells CASSIIALNYGYTF. The CDR3 DNA is TGTGCCAGTAGTATCATAGCCCTTAACTATGGCTACACCTTC.

This chain links TRBV4-1 with TRBJ2-1; D is possibly TRBD2 (5 bases). Germline V gene lookup returns CDR1 MGHRA and CDR2 YSYEKL. The CDR3 consists of 15 residues. With 4 bases removed from V and 3 bases from J, the gap between germline ends came to 13 bases. The CDR3 is CASSPIFGDYNEQFF. CDR3 coding DNA: TGCGCCAGCAGCCCGATTTTCGGGGACTACAATGAGCAGTTCTTC.

This chain connects TRBV27 to TRBJ2-1; no firm D call. In germline, CDR1 is MNHEY, CDR2 SMNVEV (reference sequence). The germline V and J ends were trimmed by 1 base and 7 bases, with 5 bases remaining between them. There are 12 residues in the CDR3. CDR3 protein: CASSLLGNEQFF. CDR3 coding DNA: TGTGCCAGCAGTTTATTAGGGAATGAGCAGTTCTTC.

The CDR3 nucleotides are TGTGCCAGCAGCTTAATCCCTAAGAAGGCCTACGAGCAGTACTTC. As protein: CASSLIPKKAYEQYF. The genes are TRBV11-3 and TRBJ2-7; D is ambiguous. V was shortened by 2 bases and J by 2 bases, with 13 bases between the two germline ends. The CDR3 totals 15 residues. Germline V gene data show CDR1 as SGHNT and CDR2 as YENEEA.

The chain has TRBV5-1 and TRBJ2-2, with D perhaps TRBD2 (6 bases). This CDR3 has 14 amino acids. The germline gives CDR1 SGHRS, CDR2 YFSETQ. Trimming pared 3 bases from V and 3 bases from J, leaving 9 bases between. DNA of the CDR3: TGCGCCAGCAGCTCAGCGGGTGACACCGGGGAGCTGTTTTTT. It translates to CASSSAGDTGELFF.

This clone was seen once. Other nucleotide sequences from this sample produce the same CDR3. The chain employs TRBV27 and TRBJ2-7; D is tentatively TRBD1 or TRBD2 (5 bases each). The germline V gene has CDR1 MNHEY and CDR2 SMNVEV (reference sequence). There are 12 residues in the CDR3. Trimming shortened V by 5 bases and J by 2 bases, and 7 bases separated the two germline ends. The CDR3 sequence: CASSPGPYEQYF. The CDR3 coding sequence is TGTGCCAGCAGTCCGGGACCCTACGAGCAGTACTTC.

This rearrangement joins TRBV10-3 to TRBJ2-7; 9 bases are shared with TRBD2. V lost 7 bases to trimming and J lost 0 bases; unmatched junction nucleotides: 1. Germline CDR1 ENHRY, CDR2 SYGVKD. This CDR3 has 13 amino acids. The CDR3 DNA reads as TGTGCCATCACTAGCGGGAACTCCTACGAGCAGTACTTC. This gives the protein CAITSGNSYEQYF.

V is TRBV30 and J is TRBJ2-5, with 8 bases that match TRBD2. Germline CDR1 GTSNPN, CDR2 SVGIG (reference sequence). Trimming at V came to 3 bases and at J to 4 bases, leaving 10 bases not matched to a gene. This CDR3 spans 15 amino acids. The CDR3 region has the DNA TGTGCCTGGAGCCACCCCGGGAGGGACGGAGAGACCCAGTACTTC. Amino acids: CAWSHPGRDGETQYF. The full variable domain, its missing parts supplied by reference TRBV30 and TRBJ2-5, is SQTIHQWPATLVQPVGSPLSLECTVEGTSNPNLYWYRQAAGRGLQLLFYSVGIGQISSEVPQNLSASRPQDRQFILSSKKLLLSDSGFYLCAWSHPGRDGETQYFGPGTRLLVL.